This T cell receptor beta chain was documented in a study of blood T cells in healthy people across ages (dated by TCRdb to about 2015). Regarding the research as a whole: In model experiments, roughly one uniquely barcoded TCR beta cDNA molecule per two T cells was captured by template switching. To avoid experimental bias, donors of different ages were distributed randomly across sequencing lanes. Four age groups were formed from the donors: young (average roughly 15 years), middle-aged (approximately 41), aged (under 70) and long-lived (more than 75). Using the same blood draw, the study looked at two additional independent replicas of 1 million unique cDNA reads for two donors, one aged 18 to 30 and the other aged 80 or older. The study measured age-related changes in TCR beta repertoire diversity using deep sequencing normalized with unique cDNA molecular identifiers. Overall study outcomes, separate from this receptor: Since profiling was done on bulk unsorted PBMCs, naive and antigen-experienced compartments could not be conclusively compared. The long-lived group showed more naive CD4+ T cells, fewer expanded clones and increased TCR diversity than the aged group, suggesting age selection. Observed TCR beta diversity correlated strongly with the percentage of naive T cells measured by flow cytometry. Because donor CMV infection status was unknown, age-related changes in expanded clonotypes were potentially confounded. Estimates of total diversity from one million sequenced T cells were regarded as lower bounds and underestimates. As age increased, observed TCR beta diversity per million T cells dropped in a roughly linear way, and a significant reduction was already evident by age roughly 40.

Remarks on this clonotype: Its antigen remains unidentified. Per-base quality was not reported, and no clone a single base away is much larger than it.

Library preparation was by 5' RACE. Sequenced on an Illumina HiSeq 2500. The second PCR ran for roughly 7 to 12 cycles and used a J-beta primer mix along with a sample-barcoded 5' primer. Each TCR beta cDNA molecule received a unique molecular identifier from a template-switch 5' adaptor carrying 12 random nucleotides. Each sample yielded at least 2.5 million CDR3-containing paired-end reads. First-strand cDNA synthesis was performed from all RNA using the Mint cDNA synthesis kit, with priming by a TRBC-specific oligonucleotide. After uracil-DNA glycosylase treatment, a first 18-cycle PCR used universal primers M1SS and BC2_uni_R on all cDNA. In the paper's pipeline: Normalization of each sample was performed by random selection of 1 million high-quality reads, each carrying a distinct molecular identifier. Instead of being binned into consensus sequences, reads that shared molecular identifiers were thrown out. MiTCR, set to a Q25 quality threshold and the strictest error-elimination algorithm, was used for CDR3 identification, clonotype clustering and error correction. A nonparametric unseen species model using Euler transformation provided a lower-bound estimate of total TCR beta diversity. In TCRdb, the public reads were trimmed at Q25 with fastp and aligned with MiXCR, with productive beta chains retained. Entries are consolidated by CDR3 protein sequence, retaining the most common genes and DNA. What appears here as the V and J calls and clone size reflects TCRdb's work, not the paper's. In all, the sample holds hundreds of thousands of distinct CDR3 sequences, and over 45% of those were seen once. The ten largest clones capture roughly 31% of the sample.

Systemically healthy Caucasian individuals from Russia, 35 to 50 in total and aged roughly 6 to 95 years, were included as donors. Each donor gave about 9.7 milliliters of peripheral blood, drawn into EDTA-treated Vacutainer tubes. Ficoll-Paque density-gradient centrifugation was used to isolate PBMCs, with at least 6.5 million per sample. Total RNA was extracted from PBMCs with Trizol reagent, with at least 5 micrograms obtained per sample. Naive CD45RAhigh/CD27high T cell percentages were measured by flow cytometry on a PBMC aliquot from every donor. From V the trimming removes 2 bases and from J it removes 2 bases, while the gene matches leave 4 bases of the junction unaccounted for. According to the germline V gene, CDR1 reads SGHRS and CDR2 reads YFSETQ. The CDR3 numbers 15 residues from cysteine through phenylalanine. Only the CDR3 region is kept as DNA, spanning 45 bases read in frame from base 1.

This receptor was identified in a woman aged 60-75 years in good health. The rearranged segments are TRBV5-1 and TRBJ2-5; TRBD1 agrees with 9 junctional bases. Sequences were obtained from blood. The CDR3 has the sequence CASSFGGTGQETQYF. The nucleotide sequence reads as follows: TGCGCCAGCAGCTTCGGGGGGACAGGGCAAGAGACCCAGTACTTC.